This is a list of T cell receptor beta chains from one sample in a study of CD8 T cells in ankylosing spondylitis. TCRdb passed the 5' RACE reads through MiXCR, listing each CDR3 protein once. The table shows 350,000 to 450,000 distinct CDR3 sequences, with approximately 26% occurring only once. Sequenced input: blood, either unsorted or a sorted T cell fraction (not recorded which). The source is a male donor with ankylosing spondylitis. Both conserved end residues are part of each CDR3. Fields, in order: V gene, clone size, J gene, D gene, CDR3 protein, CDR3 DNA. D genes are given only for firm matches. Expanded clones are given a class, and other clones once, few, many or no size at all.

TRBV10-2	.	TRBJ2-7	.	CASTGRNYEQYF	TGCGCCAGCACGGGGAGGAACTACGAGCAGTACTTC
TRBV10-1	.	TRBJ2-2	TRBD1	CASAPGGHGELFF	TGCGCCAGCGCCCCAGGGGGCCACGGGGAGCTGTTTTTT
TRBV24-1	.	TRBJ2-3	.	CATSEPDSPGTDTQYF	TGTGCCACCAGTGAACCTGACAGTCCGGGCACAGATACGCAGTATTTT
TRBV20-1	once	TRBJ1-1	TRBD1	CSARDWGQGGSTEAFF	TGCAGTGCTAGAGATTGGGGACAGGGAGGGAGCACTGAAGCTTTCTTT
TRBV5-1	.	TRBJ2-3	.	CASSSALTGSADTQYF	TGCGCCAGCAGCTCCGCTTTAACGGGTAGTGCAGATACGCAGTATTTT
TRBV3-1	few	TRBJ1-1	.	CATSTDWGSEAFF	TGTGCCACCAGTACGGATTGGGGTTCTGAAGCTTTCTTT
TRBV10-2	.	TRBJ2-7	TRBD2	CASSDLAGVGYEQYF	TGCGCCAGCAGTGATCTAGCGGGAGTGGGCTACGAGCAGTACTTC
TRBV5-1	few	TRBJ2-5	.	CASRLQGGSLETQYF	TGCGCCAGCAGGCTTCAGGGGGGGTCACTGGAGACCCAGTACTTC
TRBV20-1	many	TRBJ2-3	.	CSATRSSSTDTQYF	TGCAGTGCTACCCGTAGTAGCAGCACAGATACGCAGTATTTT
TRBV30	.	TRBJ1-1	TRBD1	CAWSSTRTGRANTEAFF	TGTGCCTGGAGTTCGACACGGACAGGGAGGGCGAACACTGAAGCTTTCTTT
TRBV3-1	few	TRBJ2-3	.	CASSQKQLGGTDTQYF	TGTGCCAGCAGCCAAAAACAGCTCGGAGGCACAGATACGCAGTATTTT
TRBV4-1	.	TRBJ2-3	TRBD1	CASSHPGTGGDTQYF	TGCGCCAGCAGCCACCCCGGGACAGGGGGGGATACGCAGTATTTT
TRBV11-1	once	TRBJ2-6	.	CASSRSRDRYGGANVLTF	TGTGCCAGCAGCAGATCCCGGGACCGCTACGGGGGGGCCAACGTCCTGACTTTC
TRBV7-9	few	TRBJ2-7	.	CASRRALGEQYF	TGTGCCAGCAGACGGGCCCTGGGAGAGCAGTACTTC
TRBV7-2	.	TRBJ2-5	TRBD2	CASSPRRWTSGEETQYF	TGTGCCAGCAGCCCTCGGAGGTGGACTAGCGGGGAAGAGACCCAGTACTTC
TRBV20-1	.	TRBJ2-5	TRBD2	CSARVLVLAGVETQYF	TGCAGTGCTAGAGTCCTTGTACTAGCGGGAGTCGAGACCCAGTACTTC
TRBV5-1	few	TRBJ2-1	TRBD2	CASSLADGTREFF	TGCGCCAGCAGCTTGGCCGATGGGACTAGGGAGTTCTTC
TRBV10-3	few	TRBJ2-3	.	CAISESGETGSF	TGTGCCATCAGTGAGTCGGGGGAGACAGGAAGTTTT
TRBV20-1	.	TRBJ2-2	.	CSARADRGTGELFF	TGCAGTGCTAGAGCAGACCGGGGAACCGGGGAGCTGTTTTTT
TRBV11-2	.	TRBJ1-2	.	CASRLGQGLDYGYTF	TGTGCCAGCCGCCTGGGGCAGGGGTTGGACTATGGCTACACCTTC
TRBV12-3/TRBV12-4	many	TRBJ1-2	TRBD1	CASSPQGDYGYTF	TGTGCCAGCAGCCCTCAGGGGGACTATGGCTACACCTTC
TRBV20-1	.	TRBJ1-1	.	CSAREGTLEAFF	TGCAGTGCTAGAGAAGGGACACTTGAAGCTTTCTTT
TRBV7-9	.	TRBJ2-3	TRBD2	CASSITSGRAEDTQYF	TGTGCCAGCAGCATCACTAGCGGGAGGGCCGAAGATACGCAGTATTTT
TRBV19	few	TRBJ2-3	.	CASSILRDSNYTQYF	TGTGCCAGTAGTATACTCCGGGACTCCAACTATACGCAGTATTTT
TRBV12-3/TRBV12-4	.	TRBJ1-1	.	CASSLLVGGLAEAFF	TGTGCCAGCAGTCTCCTCGTGGGGGGTTTAGCTGAAGCTTTCTTT
TRBV4-2	.	TRBJ2-7	TRBD2	CASSQDLAGTYEQYF	TGTGCCAGCAGCCAAGATTTAGCGGGTACCTACGAGCAGTACTTC
TRBV4-1	many	TRBJ2-1	TRBD2	CASNSMVLAGGEQFF	TGCGCCAGCAACTCAATGGTCCTAGCGGGAGGCGAGCAGTTCTTC